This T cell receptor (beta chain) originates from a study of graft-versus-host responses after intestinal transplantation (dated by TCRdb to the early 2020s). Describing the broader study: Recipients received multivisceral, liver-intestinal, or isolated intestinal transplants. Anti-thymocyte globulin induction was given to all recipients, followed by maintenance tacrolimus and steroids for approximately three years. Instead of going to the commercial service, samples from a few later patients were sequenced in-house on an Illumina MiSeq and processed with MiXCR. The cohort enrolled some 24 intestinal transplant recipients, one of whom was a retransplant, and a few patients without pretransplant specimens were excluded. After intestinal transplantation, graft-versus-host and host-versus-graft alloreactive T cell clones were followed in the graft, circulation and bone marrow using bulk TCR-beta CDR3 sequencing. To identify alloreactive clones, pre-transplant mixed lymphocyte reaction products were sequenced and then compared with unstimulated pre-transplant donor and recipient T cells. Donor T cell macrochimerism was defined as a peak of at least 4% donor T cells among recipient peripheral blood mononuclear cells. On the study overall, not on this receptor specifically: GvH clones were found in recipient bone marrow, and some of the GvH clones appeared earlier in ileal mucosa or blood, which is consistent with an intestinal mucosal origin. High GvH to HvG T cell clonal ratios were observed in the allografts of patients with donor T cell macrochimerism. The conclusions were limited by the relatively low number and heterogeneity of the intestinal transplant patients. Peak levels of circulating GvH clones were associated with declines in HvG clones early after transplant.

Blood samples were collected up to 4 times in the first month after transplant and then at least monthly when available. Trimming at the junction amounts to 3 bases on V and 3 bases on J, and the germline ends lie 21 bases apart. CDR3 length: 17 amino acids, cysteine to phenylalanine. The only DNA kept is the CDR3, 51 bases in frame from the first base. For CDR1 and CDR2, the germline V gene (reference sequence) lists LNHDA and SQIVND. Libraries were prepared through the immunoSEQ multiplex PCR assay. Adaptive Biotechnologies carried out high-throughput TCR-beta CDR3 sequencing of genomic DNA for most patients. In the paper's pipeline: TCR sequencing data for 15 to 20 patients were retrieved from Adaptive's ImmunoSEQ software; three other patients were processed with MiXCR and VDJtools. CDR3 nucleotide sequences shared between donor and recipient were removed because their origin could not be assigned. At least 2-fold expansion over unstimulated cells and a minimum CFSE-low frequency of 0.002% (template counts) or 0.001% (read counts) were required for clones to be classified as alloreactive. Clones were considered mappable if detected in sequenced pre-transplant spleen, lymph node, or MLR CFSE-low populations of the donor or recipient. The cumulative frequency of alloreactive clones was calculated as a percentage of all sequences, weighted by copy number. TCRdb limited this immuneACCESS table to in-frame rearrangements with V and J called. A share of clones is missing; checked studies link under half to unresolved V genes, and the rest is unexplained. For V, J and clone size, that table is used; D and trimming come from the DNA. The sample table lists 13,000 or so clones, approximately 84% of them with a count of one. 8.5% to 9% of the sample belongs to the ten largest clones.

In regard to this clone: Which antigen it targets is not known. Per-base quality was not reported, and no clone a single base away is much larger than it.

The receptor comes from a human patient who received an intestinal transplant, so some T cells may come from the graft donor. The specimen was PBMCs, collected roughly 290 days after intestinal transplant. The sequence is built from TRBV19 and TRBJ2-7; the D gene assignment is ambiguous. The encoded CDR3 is CASSISQSPTKNYEQYF. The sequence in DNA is TGTGCCAGTAGTATTTCCCAGTCCCCCACGAAGAACTACGAGCAGTACTTC.